This TCR beta chain was profiled in a study of OX40 agonist ivuxolimab in advanced cancers. Study background: Every patient in dose escalation had hepatocellular carcinoma, melanoma, renal cell or head and neck cancer.

Only in-frame clones appear in the TCRdb table, and some are missing; sequencing was by immunoSEQ multiplex PCR. This sample carries roughly 90,000 clones, around 90% of them seen once, and the ten largest clones take under 0.8%. Details on this clone: No antigen is known for it.

Per the germline V gene, CDR1 is SGHRS and CDR2 is YFSETQ. The CDR3 contains 15 residues. J was trimmed by 6 bases and V by 5 bases; bases with no gene match: 8. General observations from the study: On average, a greater number of expanded clones characterised CD8+ T cells relative to CD4+. Among the lowest peripheral clonal expansion occurred in 0.1-3.0 mg/kg partial responders. Clonal expansion was seen in CD4+ and CD8+ blood T cells by week 6 at 0.1 to 3.0 mg/kg.

The specimen comprised CD4+ or CD8+ T cells sorted from blood, sampled in a trial of the OX40 agonist ivuxolimab. The chain joins TRBV5-1 to TRBJ2-3, with 11 bases identical to TRBD2. This sequence originates from an adult with an advanced solid tumor such as melanoma, head and neck, liver or kidney cancer. CDR3 protein: CASSLAGGEGDTQYF. CDR3 sequence (DNA): TGCGCCAGCAGTCTAGCGGGGGGCGAAGGGGATACGCAGTATTTT. Based on the CDR3 plus reference TRBV5-1 and TRBJ2-3, the full variable domain is KAGVTQTPRYLIKTRGQQVTLSCSPISGHRSVSWYQQTPGQGLQFLFEYFSETQRNKGNFPGRFSGRQFSNSRSEMNVSTLELGDSALYLCASSLAGGEGDTQYFGPGTRLTVL.